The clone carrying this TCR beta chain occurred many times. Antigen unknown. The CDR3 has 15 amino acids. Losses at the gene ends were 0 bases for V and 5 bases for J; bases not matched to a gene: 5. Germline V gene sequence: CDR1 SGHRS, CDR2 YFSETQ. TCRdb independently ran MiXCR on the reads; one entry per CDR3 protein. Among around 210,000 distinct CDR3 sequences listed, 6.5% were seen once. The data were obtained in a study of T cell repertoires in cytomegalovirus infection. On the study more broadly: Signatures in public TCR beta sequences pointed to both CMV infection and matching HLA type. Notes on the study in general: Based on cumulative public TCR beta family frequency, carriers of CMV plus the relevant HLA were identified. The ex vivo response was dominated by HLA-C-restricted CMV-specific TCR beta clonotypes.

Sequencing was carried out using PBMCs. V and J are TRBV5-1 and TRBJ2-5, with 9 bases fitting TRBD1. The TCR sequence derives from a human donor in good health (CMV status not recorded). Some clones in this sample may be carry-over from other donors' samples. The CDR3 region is CASSLGDRVEETQYF. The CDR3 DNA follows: TGCGCCAGCAGCTTGGGGGACAGGGTGGAGGAGACCCAGTACTTC.